Listed below are T cell receptor beta chains from one sample, sequenced in a study of identical twins. TCRdb processed the 5' RACE reads anew with MiXCR; each CDR3 protein has one entry. The sample lists 420,000 or so distinct CDR3 sequences; 15% to 20% were seen once. The sample comprised naive T cells sorted from blood. The receptors derive from a man aged 45 to 65 in good health. Each CDR3 is given with its conserved first and last residue. The D gene is left open where the match is weak. A row's size may be missing; if present it is once, few, many or a size class.

v_call,d_call,j_call,clone_size,cdr3_aa,cdr3_nt
TRBV6-5,NA,TRBJ2-7,few,CASSYREQYF,TGTGCCAGCAGTTACCGCGAGCAGTACTTC
TRBV10-3,NA,TRBJ2-5,many,CAISGDDKTQYF,TGTGCCATCAGTGGGGACGACAAGACCCAGTACTTC
TRBV7-2,TRBD2,TRBJ2-3,many,CASSSLGGGNTDTQYF,TGTGCCAGCAGCTCCCTTGGCGGGGGGAACACAGATACGCAGTATTTT
TRBV7-2,TRBD2,TRBJ2-1,NA,CASSKREITYNEQFF,TGTGCCAGCAGCAAGCGGGAAATCACCTACAATGAGCAGTTCTTC
TRBV27,TRBD1,TRBJ1-6,many,CASSTSGTDNSPLHF,TGTGCCAGCAGTACCTCCGGGACAGATAATTCACCCCTCCACTTT
TRBV7-6,NA,TRBJ1-2,few,CASSLAGIQGPYGYTF,TGTGCCAGCAGCTTAGCGGGAATACAGGGACCCTATGGCTACACCTTC
TRBV12-3/TRBV12-4,TRBD2,TRBJ2-1,many,CASRGTNSYNEQFF,TGTGCCAGCAGGGGGACTAACTCCTACAATGAGCAGTTCTTC
TRBV5-1,NA,TRBJ2-2,many,CASSGAGADTGELFF,TGCGCCAGCAGCGGGGCCGGGGCGGACACCGGGGAGCTGTTTTTT
TRBV7-9,NA,TRBJ2-1,many,CASSTDEGQFF,TGTGCCAGCAGCACTGACGAAGGGCAGTTCTTC
TRBV6-2/TRBV6-3,NA,TRBJ2-1,NA,CASNRLAQLRGYNEQFF,TGTGCCAGCAACCGACTAGCCCAACTCAGGGGATACAATGAGCAGTTCTTC
TRBV9,TRBD2,TRBJ2-7,NA,CASSRGDSGRNEQYF,TGTGCCAGCAGCCGGGGCGATAGCGGGAGGAACGAGCAGTACTTC
TRBV15,TRBD2,TRBJ2-7,few,CATESGTSGVTYEQYF,TGTGCCACCGAATCCGGGACTAGCGGGGTTACCTACGAGCAGTACTTC
TRBV20-1,NA,TRBJ2-7,few,CSARPLDSHFVYEQYF,TGCAGTGCTAGACCTTTGGACAGCCACTTTGTCTACGAGCAGTACTTC
TRBV7-2,NA,TRBJ1-1,many,CASSLVGGRNTEAFF,TGTGCCAGCAGCTTAGTTGGAGGGAGGAACACTGAAGCTTTCTTT
TRBV7-9,TRBD2,TRBJ2-3,many,CASSLPAGGPDTQYF,TGTGCCAGCAGCTTACCCGCGGGAGGGCCAGATACGCAGTATTTT
TRBV4-1,NA,TRBJ1-5,NA,CASSPRPGDQPQHF,TGCGCCAGCAGCCCCCGCCCAGGGGACCAGCCCCAGCATTTT
TRBV29-1,NA,TRBJ2-3,NA,CSVMTGLGTDTQYF,TGCAGCGTGATGACAGGCTTGGGAACAGATACGCAGTATTTT
TRBV29-1,NA,TRBJ1-2,NA,CSVALWEGEGYTF,TGCAGCGTTGCTTTGTGGGAGGGGGAGGGCTACACCTTC
TRBV7-3,NA,TRBJ2-6,NA,CASSPPTANVLTF,TGTGCCAGCAGTCCGCCGACGGCCAACGTCCTGACTTTC
TRBV5-1,NA,TRBJ2-7,NA,CASSPMDKEGDEQYF,TGCGCCAGCAGCCCGATGGACAAGGAGGGTGACGAGCAGTACTTC
TRBV20-1,TRBD2,TRBJ2-7,NA,CSAWRTSGGYEQYF,TGCAGTGCATGGAGGACTAGCGGGGGCTACGAGCAGTACTTC
TRBV20-1,TRBD2,TRBJ2-7,many,CSARDGVAGEGYF,TGCAGTGCTAGAGATGGAGTAGCGGGAGAAGGGTACTTC
TRBV10-3,TRBD2,TRBJ2-7,NA,CATSPSGGAFREQYF,TGTGCCACCAGCCCTAGCGGGGGAGCCTTTAGGGAGCAGTACTTC
TRBV7-2,NA,TRBJ2-7,many,CASSPTQGPYEQYF,TGTGCCAGCAGCCCTACACAGGGACCCTACGAGCAGTACTTC
TRBV6-2/TRBV6-3,TRBD1,TRBJ2-7,many,CASSLRTGTYSEQYF,TGTGCCAGCAGTCTCCGGACAGGGACCTACTCCGAGCAGTACTTC
TRBV5-1,NA,TRBJ1-1,few,CASAPRGSTEAFF,TGCGCCAGCGCCCCCCGGGGAAGCACTGAAGCTTTCTTT
TRBV5-1,TRBD1,TRBJ1-1,NA,CASSLTRGQNTEAFF,TGCGCCAGCAGCTTGACCAGGGGGCAGAACACTGAAGCTTTCTTT
TRBV20-1,NA,TRBJ2-3,few,CSAGGGFTDTQYF,TGCAGTGCTGGTGGGGGGTTCACAGATACGCAGTATTTT
TRBV20-1,NA,TRBJ1-6,few,CSARERTVTYNSPLHF,TGCAGTGCTAGAGAAAGGACAGTCACTTATAATTCACCCCTCCACTTT
TRBV7-2,TRBD2,TRBJ2-1,NA,CASTDPAGGPHNEQFF,TGTGCCAGCACCGATCCTGCGGGAGGGCCCCACAATGAGCAGTTCTTC
TRBV5-1,TRBD2,TRBJ2-3,NA,CASSSNGLAGDTQYF,TGCGCCAGCAGCTCCAACGGACTAGCGGGAGATACGCAGTATTTT
TRBV18,TRBD2,TRBJ2-5,NA,CASSTAPGLAYETQYF,TGTGCCAGCTCAACTGCCCCGGGACTAGCGTACGAGACCCAGTACTTC
TRBV20-1,NA,TRBJ2-5,many,CSARVARETQYF,TGCAGTGCTAGAGTAGCCCGGGAGACCCAGTACTTC
TRBV4-3,NA,TRBJ1-3,many,CASSQDLQPGHSGNTIYF,TGCGCCAGCAGCCAAGATCTGCAGCCAGGGCACTCTGGAAACACCATATATTTT
TRBV5-1,TRBD2,TRBJ2-1,few,CASSLWLAVNNEQFF,TGCGCCAGCAGCTTGTGGCTAGCGGTCAACAATGAGCAGTTCTTC
TRBV5-6,NA,TRBJ1-1,NA,CASSSVEDTEAFF,TGTGCCAGCAGCTCAGTTGAGGACACTGAAGCTTTCTTT
TRBV20-1,TRBD2,TRBJ2-7,NA,CSARVPSGSFYEQYF,TGCAGTGCTAGAGTCCCTAGCGGGAGTTTCTACGAGCAGTACTTC
TRBV20-1,TRBD1,TRBJ2-7,many,CSARDIDRASYEQYF,TGCAGTGCTAGAGATATAGACAGGGCTTCCTACGAGCAGTACTTC
TRBV29-1,NA,TRBJ2-3,many,CSSGISTGADTQYF,TGCAGCTCGGGGATTAGCACGGGCGCAGATACGCAGTATTTT
TRBV29-1,TRBD2,TRBJ2-5,few,CSVEGLAGAWGETQYF,TGCAGCGTTGAAGGACTAGCGGGGGCGTGGGGGGAGACCCAGTACTTC
TRBV10-3,NA,TRBJ2-7,NA,CAISSSGAGEQYF,TGTGCCATCAGTTCCTCAGGGGCTGGGGAGCAGTACTTC
TRBV5-1,NA,TRBJ1-6,many,CASSLFRDNSPLHF,TGCGCCAGCAGCTTGTTTAGGGATAATTCACCCCTCCACTTT
TRBV6-1,NA,TRBJ1-1,many,CASSPGTGHRTLGTEAFF,TGTGCCAGCAGTCCCGGAACAGGGCACCGAACACTGGGCACTGAAGCTTTCTTT
TRBV5-1,NA,TRBJ2-7,NA,CASSLTSTLLYEQYF,TGCGCCAGCAGCTTGACGTCCACCCTACTCTACGAGCAGTACTTC
TRBV15,TRBD1,TRBJ2-7,NA,CATSEETPGQGLYEQYF,TGTGCCACCAGCGAGGAAACTCCGGGACAGGGCCTCTACGAGCAGTACTTC
TRBV5-6,TRBD1,TRBJ1-1,few,CASRFQGAGDTEAFF,TGTGCCAGCAGATTCCAGGGGGCAGGGGACACTGAAGCTTTCTTT
TRBV12-3/TRBV12-4,TRBD2,TRBJ2-3,many,CASSLGSGKWDTQYF,TGTGCCAGCAGTTTGGGGAGCGGGAAATGGGATACGCAGTATTTT
TRBV20-1,NA,TRBJ2-4,NA,CSATRTGNIQYF,TGCAGTGCTACCCGGACGGGAAACATTCAGTACTTC
TRBV5-6,TRBD2,TRBJ2-3,many,CASSLQRGVTDTQYF,TGTGCCAGCAGCTTGCAGCGGGGGGTCACAGATACGCAGTATTTT
TRBV7-7,NA,TRBJ2-7,NA,CASSLGAEKAYEQYF,TGTGCCAGCAGCTTAGGGGCAGAAAAAGCCTACGAGCAGTACTTC
TRBV3-1,NA,TRBJ2-2,once,CASSQSSSPTGELFF,TGTGCCAGCAGCCAAAGTTCCTCTCCAACCGGGGAGCTGTTTTTT
TRBV12-3/TRBV12-4,NA,TRBJ2-3,many,CASSLRGTDTQYF,TGTGCCAGCAGTTTACGGGGCACAGATACGCAGTATTTT